The clone carrying this T cell receptor beta chain was seen repeatedly, ten times or more. TCRdb re-called clones via MiXCR from the PCR reads. The sample yields tens of thousands of clones, about 20% seen once. The sample originates from a study of metastatic and nonmetastatic thyroid tumors. The CDR3 totals 18 residues. Germline V lookup: CDR1 LNHNV, CDR2 YYDKDF (reference sequence). The V gene lost 0 bases and the J gene lost 3 bases, with 18 bases spanning the gap. No treatment had been given to any patient before thyroid surgery. The clonotype comes from a female donor with papillary thyroid cancer or a benign thyroid nodule (not recorded which). Some clones in this sample may be carry-over from other donors' samples. The chain employs TRBV15 and TRBJ1-3; a possible D gene is TRBD1 (6 bases). Sequencing was done on a sample of blood. The CDR3 nucleotides are TGTGCCACCAGCAGAGATGGAGCAGGGGCGGCGGTTGGAAACACCATATATTTT. Protein: CATSRDGAGAAVGNTIYF.